This T cell receptor beta chain came from a study of early stage breast cancer tumors. V was clipped by 8 bases and J by 3 bases; unmatched bases: 8. Germline V gene sequence: CDR1 LNHDA, CDR2 SQIVND (reference sequence). CDR3 length equals 14 residues. Data came from immunoSEQ multiplex PCR; TCRdb stores just in-frame clones and leaves some out. The sample carries approximately 70,000 clones, more than 70% recorded once. Specimen: blood. The TCR originated in a person aged 35-55 years with breast cancer. V and J are TRBV19 and TRBJ1-2, with 8 nucleotides matching TRBD1. The CDR3 DNA sequence: TGTGCCAGTTACCCCAGGGGGCGCGACTATGGCTACACCTTC. It specifies CASYPRGRDYGYTF.